This record looks at one T cell receptor (beta chain) sequence and its context. Its target is not known. The data are from a study of cytomegalovirus exposure and HLA in healthy donors. General study findings and limits: DRB1 had the most TCR associations and HLA-C the fewest, a later analysis found, with rates varying by HLA locus.

This CDR3 is built from 13 residues. With 6 bases removed from V and 2 bases from J, the gap between germline ends came to 9 bases. CDR1 is WNHNN, CDR2 SYGVQD, per germline (reference sequence). Use of 60 Vbeta and 13 Jbeta primers characterized the PCR. Measured with immunoSEQ multiplex PCR; TCRdb has only the in-frame clones, and not every one. The sample records 200,000 to 250,000 clones, about 85% being singletons. Sequenced material: PBMCs. The gene calls are TRBV10-1 and TRBJ2-3; possibly TRBD2 for D (5 bases). This TCR derives from a human donor in good health. The CDR3 coding sequence is TGCGCCAGCAGCGTTAGCGACACAGATACGCAGTATTTT. It encodes CASSVSDTDTQYF.